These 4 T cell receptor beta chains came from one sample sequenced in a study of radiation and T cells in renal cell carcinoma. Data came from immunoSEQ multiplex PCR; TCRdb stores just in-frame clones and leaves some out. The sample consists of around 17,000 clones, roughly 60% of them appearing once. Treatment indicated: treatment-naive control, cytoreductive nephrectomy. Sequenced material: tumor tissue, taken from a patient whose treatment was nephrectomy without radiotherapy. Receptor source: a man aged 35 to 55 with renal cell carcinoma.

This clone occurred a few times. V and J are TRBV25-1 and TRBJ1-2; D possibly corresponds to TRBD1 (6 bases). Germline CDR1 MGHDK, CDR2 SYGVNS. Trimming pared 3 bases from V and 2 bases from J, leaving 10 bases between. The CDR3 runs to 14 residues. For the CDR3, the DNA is TGTGCCAGCAGTGATACAGGGACCAACTATGGCTACACCTTC. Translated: CASSDTGTNYGYTF.

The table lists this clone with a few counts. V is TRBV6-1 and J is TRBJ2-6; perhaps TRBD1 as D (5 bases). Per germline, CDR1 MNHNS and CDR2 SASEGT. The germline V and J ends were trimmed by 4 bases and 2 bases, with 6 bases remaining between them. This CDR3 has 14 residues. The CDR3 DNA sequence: TGTGCCAGCAGTGCAGGGACTGGGGCCAACGTCCTGACTTTC. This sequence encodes CASSAGTGANVLTF.

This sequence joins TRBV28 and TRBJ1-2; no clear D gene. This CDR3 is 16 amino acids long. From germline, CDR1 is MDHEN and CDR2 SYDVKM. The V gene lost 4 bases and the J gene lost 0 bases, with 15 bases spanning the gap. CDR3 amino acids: CASSSPPGSANYGYTF. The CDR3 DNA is TGTGCCAGCAGTTCCCCGCCAGGAAGCGCTAACTATGGCTACACCTTC.

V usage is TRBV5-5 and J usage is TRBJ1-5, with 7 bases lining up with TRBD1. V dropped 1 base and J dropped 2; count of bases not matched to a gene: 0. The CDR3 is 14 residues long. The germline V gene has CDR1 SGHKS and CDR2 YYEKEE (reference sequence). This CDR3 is CASSLTGGNQPQHF. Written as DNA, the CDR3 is TGTGCCAGCAGCTTGACAGGGGGCAATCAGCCCCAGCATTTT.